A single sample gave rise to the 19 T cell receptor beta chains below, sequenced in a study. TCRdb reprocessed the RT-PCR reads via MiXCR and lists one record per CDR3 protein. The sample records more than 600,000 distinct CDR3 sequences, 11% to 15% being singletons. Sequenced sample: memory CD4+ T cells from blood. All receptors come from a female donor in good health, serving as a healthy control.

The table lists this clonotype with many counts. This sequence joins TRBV5-1 and TRBJ2-1; perhaps TRBD1 as D (6 bases). Trimming cost V 0 bases and J 7 bases, with 23 bases left between them. Per germline, CDR1 SGHRS and CDR2 YFSETQ. The CDR3 spans 18 residues. In DNA, the CDR3 is TGCGCCAGCAGCTTGGGACGGGTAGGGGCAGGGGCTACGAATGAGCAGTTCTTC. It specifies CASSLGRVGAGATNEQFF.

This clonotype has a count of ten or more. The genes are TRBV7-2 and TRBJ1-3; weak D call: TRBD1 (6 bases). Trimming shortened V by 5 bases and J by 6 bases, and 20 bases separated the two germline ends. The germline gives CDR1 SGHTA, CDR2 FQGNSA. The CDR3 has 16 residues. CDR3 sequence: CASSDLETGGSNTIYF. CDR3 DNA: TGTGCCAGCAGCGACCTAGAGACAGGTGGATCAAACACCATATATTTT. Drawing the rest from reference TRBV7-2 and TRBJ1-3, the complete variable domain is GAGVSQSPSNKVTEKGKDVELRCDPISGHTALYWYRQSLGQGLEFLIYFQGNSAPDKSGLPSDRFSAERTGGSVSTLTIQRTQQEDSAVYLCASSDLETGGSNTIYFGEGSWLTVV.

This CDR3 reads CARQSDWTHLRGYTF. CDR3 DNA sequence: TGTGCCAGACAGAGCGATTGGACCCACCTTCGTGGCTACACCTTC. The V gene is TRBV21-1, the J gene TRBJ1-2. TRBV21-1 is tagged as a pseudogene. This CDR3 has 15 residues.

This clonotype occurred a few times. CDR3: CSAREISSPLHF. In nucleotides, the CDR3 is TGCAGTGCTAGAGAAATAAGTTCACCCCTCCACTTT. The rearrangement uses TRBV20-1 and TRBJ1-6; D remains ambiguous. The CDR3 runs 12 residues. The V and J ends lost 0 bases and 9 bases respectively, with 6 bases between them. Germline CDR1 reads DFQATT; CDR2 reads SNEGSKA (reference sequence).

This clonotype was seen at least ten times. The chain combines TRBV6-2 or TRBV6-3 with TRBJ2-1, with 8 bases that match TRBD2. The CDR3 is 15 residues long. Germline CDR1 is MNHEY and CDR2 is SVGEGT. The ends lost 7 bases at V and 9 bases at J; junction bases unmatched: 14. CDR3 sequence reads: CASTNGGAFPFEQFF. CDR3 DNA sequence: TGTGCCAGCACCAACGGGGGGGCTTTTCCTTTTGAGCAGTTCTTC.

The V and J genes are TRBV3-1 and TRBJ2-7; TRBD2 matches 7 bases. The V gene's germline CDR1 is LGHDT and CDR2 YNNKEL (reference sequence). J was trimmed by 2 bases and V by 2 bases; bases with no gene match: 6. CDR3 size: 15 residues. The CDR3 protein is CASSQQASGPYEQYF. The CDR3 region has the DNA TGTGCCAGCAGCCAACAGGCTAGCGGACCCTACGAGCAGTACTTC.

This clonotype was counted a few times. The chain combines TRBV24-1 with TRBJ2-3, with 8 nucleotides matching TRBD1. V lost 4 bases to trimming and J lost 2 bases; unmatched junction nucleotides: 7. The CDR3 is 16 residues long. CDR1 is KGHDR and CDR2 is SFDVKD in the germline V gene. CDR3 sequence reads: CATSEDRAKNTDTQYF. DNA of the CDR3: TGTGCCACCAGTGAGGACAGGGCGAAAAACACAGATACGCAGTATTTT.

This clonotype came up many times. V is TRBV12-3 or TRBV12-4 and J is TRBJ2-7; 11 nucleotides match TRBD1. With 2 bases clipped from V and 6 bases from J, the junction kept 3 bases outside the gene matches. CDR3 length: 14 residues. The CDR3 sequence: CASSLMGTGGEQYF. CDR3 nucleotide sequence: TGTGCCAGCAGTTTAATGGGGACAGGGGGCGAGCAGTACTTC.

V and J are TRBV28 and TRBJ2-5, with D perhaps TRBD2 (7 bases). The V gene's germline CDR1 is MDHEN and CDR2 SYDVKM. The CDR3 has 13 amino acids. The V and J ends lost 7 bases and 3 bases respectively, with 12 bases between them. CDR3 in DNA: TGTGCCAGCACCGGGGGGCACAAAGAGACCCAGTACTTC. It yields the protein CASTGGHKETQYF.

This clonotype has more than one count but fewer than ten. This chain joins TRBV7-2 and TRBJ2-1; D possibly matches TRBD1 or TRBD2 (5 bases each). Trimming stripped 4 bases from V and 3 bases from J, with 13 bases between. The CDR3 covers 15 residues. In germline, CDR1 is SGHTA, CDR2 FQGNSA. CDR3 in DNA: TGTGCCAGCAGCTCGGGACCGACTTTCTACAATGAGCAGTTCTTC. This encodes CASSSGPTFYNEQFF.

This clonotype was counted a few times. The chain recombines TRBV6-6 with TRBJ2-5; 8 nucleotides match TRBD2. CDR3 length: 15 amino acids. Losses at the gene ends were 6 bases for V and 1 base for J; bases not matched to a gene: 7. Germline V lookup: CDR1 MNHNY, CDR2 SVGAGI (reference sequence). The CDR3 loop is CASRPATSAQETQYF. The CDR3 DNA follows: TGTGCCAGCAGGCCGGCGACTAGCGCCCAAGAGACCCAGTACTTC.

This sequence joins TRBV20-1 and TRBJ2-3; 10 positions agree with TRBD2. The CDR3 loop spans 15 amino acids. CDR1 is DFQATT and CDR2 is SNEGSKA in the germline V gene (reference sequence). Germline trimming cut 6 bases from V and 4 bases from J; bases unmatched to any gene: 10. The chain's CDR3 is CSAPSKREGSDTQYF. The DNA of the CDR3 is TGCAGTGCCCCTTCAAAGCGGGAGGGTTCAGATACGCAGTATTTT.

This clonotype was counted a few times. The chain uses TRBV28 and TRBJ2-3, with 10 bases lining up with TRBD2. CDR1 and CDR2 from the germline V gene are MDHEN and SYDVKM. The CDR3 is 15 amino acids. V was clipped by 7 bases and J by 1 base; unmatched bases: 5. This CDR3 reads CASTRGTSGTDTQYF. The CDR3 coding sequence is TGTGCCAGCACCAGGGGGACTAGCGGCACAGATACGCAGTATTTT.

This chain joins TRBV3-1 and TRBJ1-2; maybe TRBD1 (5 bases). The V and J ends lost 3 bases and 2 bases respectively, with 7 bases between them. Germline V gene sequence: CDR1 LGHDT, CDR2 YNNKEL (reference sequence). CDR3 length: 13 residues. The DNA of the CDR3 is TGTGCCAGCAGCCAGGGGCACAACTATGGCTACACCTTC. It translates to CASSQGHNYGYTF.

This clonotype has a count of ten or more. CDR3 sequence (DNA): TGTGCCAGCAGCTCCGGAGGGCCCTGGTTCTTT. Its protein product is CASSSGGPWFF. The chain links TRBV12-3 or TRBV12-4 to TRBJ1-1; D remains ambiguous. This CDR3 region has 11 residues. V dropped 6 bases and J dropped 14 bases, with 16 bases sitting between them.

This chain joins TRBV5-1 and TRBJ2-5, with 8 bases that match TRBD1. The CDR3 is 15 residues long. The V gene's germline CDR1 is SGHRS and CDR2 YFSETQ. Germline trimming cut 0 bases from V and 5 bases from J; bases unmatched to any gene: 6. CDR3: CASSLETGEEETQYF. CDR3 DNA sequence: TGCGCCAGCAGCTTGGAGACAGGGGAGGAGGAGACCCAGTACTTC.

V and J are TRBV11-3 and TRBJ1-1; no clear D. Germline V lookup: CDR1 SGHNT, CDR2 YENEEA. The CDR3 has 13 amino acids. Trimming took 4 bases from V and 3 from J, leaving 9 bases between them. The CDR3 loop reads CASSSTAYTEAFF. The CDR3 bases are TGTGCCAGCAGCTCTACTGCCTACACTGAAGCTTTCTTT.

V gene TRBV7-2 combines with J gene TRBJ1-3; maybe TRBD1 (6 bases). The V and J ends lost 3 bases and 4 bases respectively, with 16 bases between them. There are 16 residues in the CDR3. Germline values: CDR1 SGHTA, CDR2 FQGNSA. CDR3: CASSFNRVEAGNTIYF. DNA of the CDR3: TGTGCCAGCAGCTTCAACAGGGTAGAAGCGGGAAACACCATATATTTT.

There are a few counts of this clonotype. This chain connects TRBV5-6 to TRBJ2-4, with D hard to call. Germline CDR1 reads SGHDT; CDR2 reads YYEEEE. The length of the CDR3 is 15 residues. V lost 0 bases, J lost 2 bases, and 9 bases lay in between. The CDR3 DNA sequence: TGTGCCAGCAGCTTGGGCGGAACCACCAAAAACATTCAGTACTTC. It codes for CASSLGGTTKNIQYF.